A single sample is the source of the 8 T cell receptor beta chains below, sequenced in a study of T cell responses to AZD1222 COVID-19 vaccine. TCRdb keeps only in-frame clones here, not all; method: immunoSEQ multiplex PCR. The sample shows 150,000 or so clones, 90% to 95% of them seen only once. Specimen: peripheral blood, collected 28 days after the second AZD1222 dose. The receptors come from an adult who received the AZD1222 COVID-19 vaccine.

This rearrangement joins TRBV9 to TRBJ2-5; 8 positions agree with TRBD2. The germline V gene encodes CDR1 SGDLS and CDR2 YYNGEE. The CDR3 length is 14 residues. With 3 bases clipped from V and 5 bases from J, the junction kept 6 bases outside the gene matches. Written as DNA, the CDR3 is TGTGCCAGCAGCGGGGGGACTAGTTGGGAGACCCAGTACTTC. Its protein product is CASSGGTSWETQYF. Drawing the rest from reference TRBV9 and TRBJ2-5, the complete variable domain is DSGVTQTPKHLITATGQRVTLRCSPRSGDLSVYWYQQSLDQGLQFLIQYYNGEERAKGNILERFSAQQFPDLHSELNLSSLELGDSALYFCASSGGTSWETQYFGPGTRLLVL.

The V and J genes are TRBV9 and TRBJ2-5, with TRBD2 matching over 8 bases. CDR1 SGDLS and CDR2 YYNGEE come from the germline V gene. J gave up 3 bases and V 0 bases, and 10 bases lay outside the gene matches. The CDR3 is 17 amino acids. The CDR3 protein is CASSVGSAGGSKETQYF. DNA for the CDR3: TGTGCCAGCAGCGTAGGATCCGCGGGGGGCTCCAAAGAGACCCAGTACTTC.

V gene TRBV3-1 (or the pseudogene TRBV3-2) combines with J gene TRBJ1-2; the D is unclear. This CDR3 has 18 amino acids. Trimming removed 3 bases from V and 2 bases from J, with 22 bases in between. Germline assignment: CDR1 LGHDT and CDR2 YNNKEL (reference sequence). The CDR3 sequence: CASSHMASPGRGNYGYTF. In DNA form, the CDR3 reads TGTGCCAGCAGCCACATGGCCTCGCCAGGCCGGGGAAACTATGGCTACACCTTC.

The chain uses TRBV18 and TRBJ2-2, with 11 bases lining up with TRBD1. Germline V gene data show CDR1 as KGHSH and CDR2 as LQKENI. The V segment lost 6 bases and the J segment 3 bases; nucleotides outside the gene matches: 6. CDR3 length: 16 residues. The CDR3 loop is CASSRGQGADTGELFF. The CDR3 DNA reads TGTGCCAGCTCCCGCGGACAGGGGGCAGACACCGGGGAGCTGTTTTTT.

The chain combines TRBV19 with TRBJ2-7, with D possibly matching TRBD2 (6 bases). The CDR3 is 13 amino acids. V lost 5 bases to trimming and J lost 5 bases, with 13 bases between them. Germline CDR1 reads LNHDA; CDR2 reads SQIVND (reference sequence). The chain's CDR3 is CASSVRDRDEQYF. The CDR3 DNA reads TGTGCCAGTAGTGTGCGGGACCGCGACGAGCAGTACTTC.

The CDR3 spells CASSSGQSSNQPQHF. CDR3 DNA: TGTGCCAGCAGTTCGGGACAGAGTAGCAATCAGCCCCAGCATTTT. J is TRBJ1-5 and V is TRBV7-2, with TRBD1 matching over 7 bases. CDR1 is SGHTA and CDR2 is FQGNSA in the germline V gene. The CDR3 consists of 15 residues. V was clipped by 6 bases and J by 0 bases; unmatched bases: 5.

V and J are TRBV6-5 and TRBJ1-5; no clear D gene. V lost 6 bases, J lost 0 bases, and 9 bases lay in between. Germline CDR1 and CDR2: MNHEY and SVGAGI. The CDR3 totals 14 residues. The CDR3 DNA reads as TGTGCCAGCAGCTTGACGGTTAGCAATCAGCCCCAGCATTTT. It yields the protein CASSLTVSNQPQHF.

This chain joins TRBV19 and TRBJ2-3, with D perhaps matching TRBD2 (5 bases). V lost 6 bases and J lost 2, with 18 bases in between. Germline loops: CDR1 LNHDA, CDR2 SQIVND (reference sequence). This CDR3 contains 16 residues. The chain's CDR3 is CASRPHSGSDTDTQYF. The CDR3 coding sequence is TGTGCCAGTAGGCCCCACAGCGGATCTGACACAGATACGCAGTATTTT.